The clone carrying this T cell receptor (beta chain) was seen only a few times. V gave up 5 bases and J gave up 8 bases, with 27 bases separating them. The CDR3 contains 18 residues. CDR1 and CDR2 from the germline V gene are SGHTA and FQGNSA. Together with a sample-barcoded 5' primer, a J-beta primer mix was included in a second PCR lasting about 7 to 12 cycles. TCRdb re-analysed the 5' RACE reads in MiXCR, keeping a single row per CDR3 protein. In the table there are around 1,100,000 distinct CDR3 sequences, around two fifths of which are singletons. This specimen comes from a study of blood T cells in healthy people across ages.

The source is a man aged 18 to 35 in good health. The chain links TRBV7-2 to TRBJ1-4; D gene unclear. What was sequenced was blood. The CDR3 here is CASSPYIGRLPEGEKLFF. The DNA of the CDR3 is TGTGCCAGCAGCCCTTATATAGGGAGGCTCCCAGAAGGCGAAAAACTGTTTTTT.